These 15 T cell receptor beta chains came from one sample sequenced in a study of cytomegalovirus exposure and HLA in healthy donors. With 60 Vbeta and 13 Jbeta primers, the PCR was carried out. Clones were read by immunoSEQ multiplex PCR, and TCRdb kept only the in-frame ones, dropping some. The sample shows about 170,000 clones, over 80% of them seen only once. The specimen sequenced was PBMCs. All receptors come from a male donor in good health and CMV-seronegative.

The chain employs TRBV10-3 and TRBJ2-5; 8 positions match TRBD2. Unmatched junction bases numbered 7, after V lost 11 bases and J lost 2 bases. The germline CDR1 and CDR2 sequences are ENHRY and SYGVKD. CDR3 length: 13 residues. The CDR3 nucleotides are TGTGCCTCGGGGGGGCCAGGACAAGAGACCCAGTACTTC. Translating it yields CASGGPGQETQYF.

The V gene is TRBV5-1, the J gene TRBJ2-3; 8 nucleotides line up with TRBD2. Germline CDR1 is SGHRS and CDR2 is YFSETQ. The CDR3 is made up of 17 amino acids. The junction had 10 bases not matched to a gene; V was cut back by 4 bases and J by 0 bases. CDR3 sequence: CASSLGLLAGSTDTQYF. In DNA form, the CDR3 reads TGCGCCAGCAGCCTTGGTTTGTTAGCGGGAAGCACAGATACGCAGTATTTT. Full variable domain (missing parts from reference TRBV5-1 and TRBJ2-3): KAGVTQTPRYLIKTRGQQVTLSCSPISGHRSVSWYQQTPGQGLQFLFEYFSETQRNKGNFPGRFSGRQFSNSRSEMNVSTLELGDSALYLCASSLGLLAGSTDTQYFGPGTRLTVL.

This chain joins TRBV25-1 and TRBJ2-7, with TRBD2 as a possible D gene (7 bases). Germline values: CDR1 MGHDK, CDR2 SYGVNS. CDR3 length equals 14 residues. V was clipped by 8 bases and J by 2 bases, with 16 bases between them. The CDR3 bases are TGTGCCAGCGAAGTTGGGGGGGCCCCCTACGAGCAGTACTTC. Residues: CASEVGGAPYEQYF.

The chain employs TRBV21-1 and TRBJ2-5; the table assigns TRBD1, which was not confirmed against the DNA. TRBV21-1 is recorded as a pseudogene. CDR3 length equals 14 residues. DNA of the CDR3: TGTGCCAGCAGCAGGGACAGGGGCGCGGAGACCCAGTACTTC. Translated: CASSRDRGAETQYF.

The chain is built from TRBV18 and TRBJ1-1; 7 bases agree with TRBD1. This CDR3 region has 13 residues. Germline CDR1 reads KGHSH; CDR2 reads LQKENI. Trimming took 3 bases from V and 10 from J; bases not matched to a gene: 8. CDR3 in amino acids: CASSPSGQGGAFF. The DNA of the CDR3 is TGTGCCAGCTCACCGAGTGGGCAGGGGGGAGCTTTCTTT.

This chain connects TRBV5-1 to TRBJ2-5; TRBD2 matches 7 bases. V shed 3 bases and J 2 bases; nucleotides not matched to a gene: 7. The CDR3 consists of 15 residues. CDR1 is SGHRS and CDR2 is YFSETQ in the germline V gene. CDR3 in amino acids: CASSYLADRQETQYF. The CDR3 DNA reads as TGCGCCAGCAGCTACCTAGCGGATCGGCAAGAGACCCAGTACTTC.

The chain links TRBV30 to TRBJ2-3; D not resolved. Trimming left V 4 bases short and J 1 base short, with 15 bases between. Germline assignment: CDR1 GTSNPN and CDR2 SVGIG (reference sequence). The CDR3 sequence is 15 residues long. The CDR3 region is CAWTKRGLGTDTQYF. CDR3 in DNA: TGTGCCTGGACCAAGAGAGGCCTGGGCACAGATACGCAGTATTTT. Using reference TRBV30 and TRBJ2-3 for the parts outside the CDR3, the full variable domain is SQTIHQWPATLVQPVGSPLSLECTVEGTSNPNLYWYRQAAGRGLQLLFYSVGIGQISSEVPQNLSASRPQDRQFILSSKKLLLSDSGFYLCAWTKRGLGTDTQYFGPGTRLTVL.

This rearrangement joins TRBV18 to TRBJ2-1, with D maybe TRBD2 (5 bases). This CDR3 region has 15 residues. Germline CDR1 reads KGHSH; CDR2 reads LQKENI. V shed 3 bases and J shed 5 bases, with 14 bases lying between them. DNA of the CDR3: TGTGCCAGCTCACCCGTCGGGATCTCAGACAATGAGCAGTTCTTC. Amino acid sequence: CASSPVGISDNEQFF.

The chain recombines TRBV5-1 with TRBJ2-1; 9 bases match TRBD2. This CDR3 has 14 residues. Germline CDR1 and CDR2: SGHRS and YFSETQ. The V segment lost 1 base and the J segment 7 bases; nucleotides outside the gene matches: 3. The CDR3 protein is CASSLSSGTNEQFF. The CDR3 DNA reads as TGCGCCAGCAGCTTGTCTAGCGGGACTAATGAGCAGTTCTTC.

The chain couples TRBV5-1 to TRBJ2-7, with TRBD1 identical over 11 bases. The CDR3 has 16 residues. V shed 0 bases, J shed 2 bases, and the junction held 4 bases outside the gene matches. Germline V gives CDR1 SGHRS, CDR2 YFSETQ. CDR3 sequence reads: CASSLAPGQGAYEQYF. The CDR3 DNA is TGCGCCAGCAGCTTGGCGCCGGGACAGGGGGCCTACGAGCAGTACTTC. The whole variable domain, remainder taken from reference TRBV5-1 and TRBJ2-7, is KAGVTQTPRYLIKTRGQQVTLSCSPISGHRSVSWYQQTPGQGLQFLFEYFSETQRNKGNFPGRFSGRQFSNSRSEMNVSTLELGDSALYLCASSLAPGQGAYEQYFGPGTRLTVT.

V is TRBV4-3 and J is TRBJ2-3; D unresolved. Germline lookup yields CDR1 LGHNA and CDR2 YSLEER. V was cut by 0 bases and J by 1 base, with 5 bases left in between. The CDR3 contains 14 residues. The chain's CDR3 is CASSQDPGTDTQYF. DNA of the CDR3: TGCGCCAGCAGCCAAGACCCGGGCACAGATACGCAGTATTTT.

The chain joins TRBV10-3 to TRBJ1-1; 7 bases are a match to TRBD1. CDR3 length equals 12 residues. Germline trimming cut 10 bases from V and 4 bases from J; bases unmatched to any gene: 6. Germline assignment: CDR1 ENHRY and CDR2 SYGVKD. CDR3 DNA: TGTGCCACAGGACAGGTTGTCACTGAAGCTTTCTTT. Translating gives CATGQVVTEAFF.

In this sample, this clone turned up a few times. The chain employs TRBV7-9 and TRBJ2-7, with D unresolved. Deletions cut 1 base from V and 6 bases from J, with 16 bases between. Germline V CDR1 and CDR2: SEHNR, FQNEAQ (reference sequence). This CDR3 is built from 15 residues. This chain's CDR3 is CASSLGQARASEQYF. In DNA form, the CDR3 reads TGTGCCAGCAGCTTAGGGCAGGCCAGAGCCAGCGAGCAGTACTTC.

The chain links TRBV10-3 to TRBJ1-2, with 12 bases lining up with TRBD1. V was pared by 4 bases and J by 5 bases, with 8 bases of the junction left unmatched. The germline CDR1 and CDR2 sequences are ENHRY and SYGVKD. The CDR3 length is 16 residues. CDR3 sequence: CAISGAGQGAGYGYTF. CDR3 coding DNA: TGTGCCATCAGTGGAGCGGGACAGGGGGCGGGGTATGGCTACACCTTC.

V gene TRBV5-1 combines with J gene TRBJ1-1, with D perhaps matching TRBD1 (5 bases). V lost 3 bases, J lost 0 bases, and 24 bases lay in between. This CDR3 has 19 residues. Per the germline V gene, CDR1 is SGHRS and CDR2 is YFSETQ. The CDR3 region is CASSSGVGGSISLNTEAFF. The CDR3 DNA sequence: TGCGCCAGCAGCTCGGGGGTGGGGGGGTCCATTTCTTTGAACACTGAAGCTTTCTTT.